The source of this T cell receptor (beta chain) is a study of blood T cell repertoires in COVID-19. Germline V gene data show CDR1 as MDHEN and CDR2 as SYDVKM. Trimming removed 4 bases from V and 12 bases from J, with 13 bases in between. The CDR3 is made up of 12 amino acids. Seattle's enrolled individuals joined amid active infection and were then monitored longitudinally. Sequencing was performed with immunoSEQ multiplex PCR; in TCRdb, only in-frame clones are kept and a portion is missing. The sample records 300,000 to 450,000 clones, 87% being singletons. The sequenced sample consisted of peripheral blood. The receptor was isolated from a woman between 55 and 75 years old with COVID-19, enrolled during active disease. The rearrangement uses TRBV28 and TRBJ2-1, with TRBD2 as a possible D gene (5 bases). CDR3 region: CASSSNPRGQFF. The CDR3 region has the DNA TGTGCCAGCAGTTCGAACCCCCGGGGGCAGTTCTTC.